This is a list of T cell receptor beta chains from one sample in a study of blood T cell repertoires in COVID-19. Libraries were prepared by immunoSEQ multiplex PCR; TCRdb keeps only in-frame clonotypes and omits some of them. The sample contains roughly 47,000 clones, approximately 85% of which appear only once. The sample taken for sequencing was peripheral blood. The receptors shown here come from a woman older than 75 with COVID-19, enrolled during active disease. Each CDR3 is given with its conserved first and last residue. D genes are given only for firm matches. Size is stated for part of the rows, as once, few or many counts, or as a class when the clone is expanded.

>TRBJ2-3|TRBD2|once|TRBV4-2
TGTGCCAGCAGCCAAGATGAAGCGGGGCCCACAGATACGCAGTATTTT
CASSQDEAGPTDTQYF
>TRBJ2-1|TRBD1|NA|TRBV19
TGTGCCAGTATCCCAACCGGGACAGGGGACAATGAGCAGTTCTTC
CASIPTGTGDNEQFF
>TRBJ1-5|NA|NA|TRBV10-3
TGTGCCATCAGTGCCTCCAATCAGCCCCAGCATTTT
CAISASNQPQHF
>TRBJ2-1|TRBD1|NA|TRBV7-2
TGTGCCAGCAGCTTCCCGGGACAGGGGGAAACCAGCTCCTACAATGAGCAGTTCTTC
CASSFPGQGETSSYNEQFF
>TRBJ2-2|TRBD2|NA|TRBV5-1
TGCGCCAGCAGCTCCTCGGGAGGGAACACCGGGGAGCTGTTTTTT
CASSSSGGNTGELFF
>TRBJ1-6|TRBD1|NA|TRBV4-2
TGTGCCAGCAGCCAAGATCCTCTTGGGCAGGGGGGTAATTCACCCCTCCACTTT
CASSQDPLGQGGNSPLHF
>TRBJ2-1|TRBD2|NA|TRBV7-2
TGTGCCAGCAGCCCAGGACTAGCGGTCTGGAATGAGCAGTTCTTC
CASSPGLAVWNEQFF
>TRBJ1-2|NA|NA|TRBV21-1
TGTGCCAGCAGCCCCCGGACAGGCACTAACTATGGCTACACCTTC
CASSPRTGTNYGYTF
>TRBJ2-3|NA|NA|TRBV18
TGTGCCAGCTCACCAGGTAGGGGCCAGGGAGATACGCAGTATTTT
CASSPGRGQGDTQYF
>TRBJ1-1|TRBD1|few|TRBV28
TGTGCCAGCAGTTCCAGGGGGCGCGGCAACACTGAAGCTTTCTTT
CASSSRGRGNTEAFF
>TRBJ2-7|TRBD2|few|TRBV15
TGTGCCACCAGCAGAGAGCCGCAGACTAGCGGGAGTTCGTACGAGCAGTACTTC
CATSREPQTSGSSYEQYF
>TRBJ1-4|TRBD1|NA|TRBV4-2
TGTGCCAGCAGCCAAGATCTGACAGGGGTAGAAAAACTGTTTTTT
CASSQDLTGVEKLFF
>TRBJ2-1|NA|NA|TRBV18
TGTGCCAGCTCAGCCACAACAGGGCACTACAATGAGCAGTTCTTC
CASSATTGHYNEQFF
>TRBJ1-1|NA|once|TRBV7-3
TGTGCCAGCAGCGTTCAGGGTTCGGGGAACACTGAAGCTTTCTTT
CASSVQGSGNTEAFF
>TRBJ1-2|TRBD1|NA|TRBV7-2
TGTGCCAGCAGCTTATGGAACAGGGGAGGCTATGGCTACACCTTC
CASSLWNRGGYGYTF
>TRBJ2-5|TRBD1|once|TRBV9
TGTGCCAGCGGGGTCGGGACAGGGGCTAAAGAGACCCAGTACTTC
CASGVGTGAKETQYF
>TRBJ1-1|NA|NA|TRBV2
TGTGCCAGCAGTGAAGCAGGGGGGGGGAGGACTGAAGCTTTCTTT
CASSEAGGGRTEAFF
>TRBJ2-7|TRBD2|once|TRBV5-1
TGCGCCAGCAGCTTGGGGGCCGGACTAGCGGGGAGCTACGAGCAGTACTTC
CASSLGAGLAGSYEQYF
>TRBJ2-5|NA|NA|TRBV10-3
TGTGCCACCGGGGACTTTTCAGAGACCCAGTACTTC
CATGDFSETQYF
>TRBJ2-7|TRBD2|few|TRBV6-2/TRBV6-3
TGTGCCAGCAGTACAGCCAGCGGGGGGGCCTCCCACGAGCAGTACTTC
CASSTASGGASHEQYF
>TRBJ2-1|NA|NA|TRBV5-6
TGTGCCAGCAGCTTGAGTAGAAGGGGGATTGGGGATGAGCAGTTCTTC
CASSLSRRGIGDEQFF
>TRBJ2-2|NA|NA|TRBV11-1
TGTGCCAGCAGCAAACTAAGGAACACCGGGGAGCTGTTTTTT
CASSKLRNTGELFF
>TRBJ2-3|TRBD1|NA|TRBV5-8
TGTGCCAGCAGCTTCGGACAGGTCTCCGATACGCAGTATTTT
CASSFGQVSDTQYF
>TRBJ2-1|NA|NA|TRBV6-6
TGTGCCAGCAGATCATCGGGGGTTCATGAGCAGTTCTTC
CASRSSGVHEQFF
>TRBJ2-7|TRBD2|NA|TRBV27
TGTGCCAGCAGTCTTCGACTAGCGGGAGCAGAGTACTTC
CASSLRLAGAEYF
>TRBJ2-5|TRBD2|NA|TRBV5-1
TGCGCCAGCAGCCCAACTACTAGCGGGGGCTTCGAGACCCAGTACTTC
CASSPTTSGGFETQYF
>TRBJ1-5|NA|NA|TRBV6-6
TGTGCCAGCGGGAGAGATAGCAATCAGCCCCAGCATTTT
CASGRDSNQPQHF
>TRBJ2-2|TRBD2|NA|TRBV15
TGTGCCACCAGCAGAGAGCGGATAGCGGGAGGGTCCGGGGAGCTGTTTTTT
CATSRERIAGGSGELFF
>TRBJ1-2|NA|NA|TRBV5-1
TGCGCCAGCAGGGAACAGGGTAACTATGGCTACACCTTC
CASREQGNYGYTF
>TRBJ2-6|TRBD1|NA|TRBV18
TGTGCCAGCTCACCAAGACAGGGGAATTTGGCTGGGGCCAACGTCCTGACTTTC
CASSPRQGNLAGANVLTF
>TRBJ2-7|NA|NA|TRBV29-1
TGCAGCGCAAGGTACGACATACTCTACGAGCAGTACTTC
CSARYDILYEQYF
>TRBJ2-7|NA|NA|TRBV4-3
TGCGCCAGCAGCCAAGAAAAAAATCTTTACGAGCAGTACTTC
CASSQEKNLYEQYF
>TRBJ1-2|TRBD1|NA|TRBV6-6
TGTGCCAGCAGTTACTCTCGGACAGGGGGCGGCTATGGCTACACCTTC
CASSYSRTGGGYGYTF
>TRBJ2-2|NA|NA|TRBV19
TGTGCCAGCTCGACTCAATCGAACACCGGGGAGCTGTTTTTT
CASSTQSNTGELFF
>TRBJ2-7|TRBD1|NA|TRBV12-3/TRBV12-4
TGTGCCAGCAGGCTGGGACAGCCCTTCGAGCAGTACTTC
CASRLGQPFEQYF
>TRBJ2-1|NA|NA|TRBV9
TGTGCCAGCAGCGTAGCGGAGAGCAGCTCCTACAATGAGCAGTTCTTC
CASSVAESSSYNEQFF
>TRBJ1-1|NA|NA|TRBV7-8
TGTGCCAGCAGCCGAGGAAGACTGTACATGAACACTGAAGCTTTCTTT
CASSRGRLYMNTEAFF
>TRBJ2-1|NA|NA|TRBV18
TGTGCCAGCTCACCAGGCCTTGAGCAGTTCTTC
CASSPGLEQFF
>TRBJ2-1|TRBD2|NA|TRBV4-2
TGTGCCAGCAGCCCAGCTGGCGGGAGTGCTTCCTACAATGAGCAGTTCTTC
CASSPAGGSASYNEQFF
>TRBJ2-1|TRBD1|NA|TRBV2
TGTGCCAGCAGTGAACAGGGGGCGTACAATGAGCAGTTCTTC
CASSEQGAYNEQFF
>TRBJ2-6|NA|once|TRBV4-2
TGTGCCAGCAGCCAAGAAGTGAACAGCCCCTCTGGGGCCAACGTCCTGACTTTC
CASSQEVNSPSGANVLTF
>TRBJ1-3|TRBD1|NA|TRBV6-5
TGTGCCAGCAGACAAACAGGGGTCTCTGGAAACACCATATATTTT
CASRQTGVSGNTIYF
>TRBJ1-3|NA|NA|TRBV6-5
TGTGCCAGCACCAGACAGGCGCTCTCTGGAAACACCATATATTTT
CASTRQALSGNTIYF
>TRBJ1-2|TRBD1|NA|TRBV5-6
TGTGCCAGCAGCTTTGGTCTAAAGGACAGGGGGCGAGGTAACTATGGCTACACCTTC
CASSFGLKDRGRGNYGYTF
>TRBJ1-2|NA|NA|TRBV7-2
TGTGCCAGCAGCTTAGGAGTTGGGGGCGACTATGGCTACACCTTC
CASSLGVGGDYGYTF